A single sample is the source of the 9 T cell receptor beta chains below, sequenced in a study of T-cell memory formation after mild COVID-19. TCRdb fed the 5' RACE reads into MiXCR, producing one record per CDR3 protein. Of roughly 340,000 distinct CDR3 sequences in the sample, approximately 15% were seen once. Input material: PBMCs or a T cell subset sorted from them (not recorded which). The origin of the receptors is a man aged 18-30 years who had mild COVID-19 (a few samples of this study predate the infection). Cell type and time point are not known.

This clonotype has a count of ten or more. The gene calls are TRBV7-8 and TRBJ1-5; D unclear. Germline-derived CDR1 and CDR2 are SGHVS and FQNEAQ. Trimming stripped 2 bases from V and 5 bases from J, with 10 bases between. This CDR3 is 14 amino acids long. CDR3 in DNA: TGTGCCAGCAGCTTAAGGAGGGTGGATCAGCCCCAGCATTTT. Translated, it gives CASSLRRVDQPQHF.

The rearrangement joins TRBV9 to TRBJ2-5, with 14 nucleotides matching TRBD2. The V gene's germline CDR1 is SGDLS and CDR2 YYNGEE. This CDR3 is 16 amino acids long. The junction had 6 bases not matched to a gene; V was cut back by 4 bases and J by 4 bases. In DNA form, the CDR3 reads TGTGCCAGCAGCCCGGGGACTAGCGGGGGACGAGAGACCCAGTACTTC. This sequence encodes CASSPGTSGGRETQYF. Based on the CDR3 plus reference TRBV9 and TRBJ2-5, the full variable domain is DSGVTQTPKHLITATGQRVTLRCSPRSGDLSVYWYQQSLDQGLQFLIQYYNGEERAKGNILERFSAQQFPDLHSELNLSSLELGDSALYFCASSPGTSGGRETQYFGPGTRLLVL.

There are a few counts of this clonotype. The V call is TRBV5-6, the J call TRBJ2-5, with D possibly TRBD1 on 6 matching bases. Germline CDR1 SGHDT, CDR2 YYEEEE. The CDR3 totals 18 residues. Trimming shortened V by 0 bases and J by 5 bases, and 23 bases separated the two germline ends. The CDR3 spells CASSLGPPAGDDGETQYF. The CDR3 DNA sequence: TGTGCCAGCAGCTTGGGTCCCCCCGCAGGGGATGACGGGGAGACCCAGTACTTC. The full variable domain, with the rest looked up from reference TRBV5-6 and TRBJ2-5, is DAGVTQSPTHLIKTRGQQVTLRCSPKSGHDTVSWYQQALGQGPQFIFQYYEEEERQRGNFPDRFSGHQFPNYSSELNVNALLLGDSALYLCASSLGPPAGDDGETQYFGPGTRLLVL.

The chain is built from TRBV12-3 or TRBV12-4 and TRBJ1-2; D is possibly TRBD1 (5 bases). V lost 7 bases, J lost 6 bases, and 12 bases lay in between. The CDR3 consists of 12 residues. CDR3 nucleotide sequence: TGTGCCAGCACTTTTGGGACGGATGGCTACACCTTC. Amino acids: CASTFGTDGYTF.

The V gene is TRBV30, the J gene TRBJ1-6; 8 positions match TRBD1. V lost 4 bases to trimming and J lost 11 bases; unmatched junction nucleotides: 10. The CDR3 length is 14 residues. The germline V gene has CDR1 GTSNPN and CDR2 SVGIG (reference sequence). CDR3 in DNA: TGTGCCTGGACGGTGGACCCGGGACAGGCACCCCTCCACTTT. As protein: CAWTVDPGQAPLHF. Variable domain in full (rest from reference TRBV30 and TRBJ1-6): SQTIHQWPATLVQPVGSPLSLECTVEGTSNPNLYWYRQAAGRGLQLLFYSVGIGQISSEVPQNLSASRPQDRQFILSSKKLLLSDSGFYLCAWTVDPGQAPLHFGNGTRLTVT.

This chain joins TRBV28 and TRBJ2-7, with D perhaps matching TRBD1 (6 bases). The CDR3 contains 14 residues. CDR1 is MDHEN, CDR2 SYDVKM, per germline. V shed 6 bases and J shed 2 bases, with 14 bases lying between them. The CDR3 reads CASRDRQVTYEQYV. Written as DNA, the CDR3 is TGTGCCAGCAGGGATAGACAGGTAACCTACGAGCAGTACGTC.

This clonotype was seen a few times. This chain uses TRBV6-5 with TRBJ2-5, with D perhaps matching TRBD1 (6 bases). V lost 7 bases and J 2 bases, leaving 14 bases between the germline ends. This CDR3 is 14 amino acids long. The germline V gene encodes CDR1 MNHEY and CDR2 SVGAGI. The CDR3, as DNA: TGTGCCAGCACCAAAAACCAGGGGCAAGAGACCCAGTACTTC. It is translated as CASTKNQGQETQYF.

This chain connects TRBV9 to TRBJ2-6; D may be TRBD2 (6 bases). Trimming removed 2 bases at V and 4 bases at J, with 19 bases between. The CDR3 spans 18 residues. Germline CDR1 is SGDLS and CDR2 is YYNGEE. The CDR3 loop is CASSVSSWGGFGANVLTF. The CDR3 DNA follows: TGTGCCAGCAGCGTTAGTAGTTGGGGAGGTTTCGGGGCCAACGTCCTGACTTTC.

This clonotype was seen a few times. This sequence joins TRBV19 and TRBJ2-3; 9 bases match TRBD2. The CDR3 consists of 14 residues. With 9 bases clipped from V and 7 bases from J, the junction kept 11 bases outside the gene matches. Per germline, CDR1 LNHDA and CDR2 SQIVND (reference sequence). The CDR3 DNA reads as TGTGCCAGCAGAGCGGGGGGAATTAGGAATACGCAGTATTTT. This codes for CASRAGGIRNTQYF.